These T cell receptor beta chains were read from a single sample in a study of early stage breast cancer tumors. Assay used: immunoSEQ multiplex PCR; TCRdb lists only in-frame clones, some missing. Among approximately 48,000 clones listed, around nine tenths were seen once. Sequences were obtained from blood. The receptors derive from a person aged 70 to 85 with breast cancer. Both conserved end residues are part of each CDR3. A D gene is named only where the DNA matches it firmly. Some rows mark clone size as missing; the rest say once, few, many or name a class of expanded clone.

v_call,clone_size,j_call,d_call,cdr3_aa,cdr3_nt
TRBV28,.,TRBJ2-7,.,CASSLFPPVADYEQYF,TGTGCCAGCAGTTTATTTCCCCCGGTAGCGGACTACGAGCAGTACTTC
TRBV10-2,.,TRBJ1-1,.,CASSATGYNTEAFF,TGCGCCAGCAGTGCGACAGGTTATAACACTGAAGCTTTCTTT
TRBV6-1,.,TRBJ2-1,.,CASSELRFDEQFF,TGTGCCAGCAGTGAACTCCGGTTCGATGAGCAGTTCTTC
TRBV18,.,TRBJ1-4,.,CASSPQVQRVGEKLFF,TGTGCCAGCTCACCACAAGTTCAGAGGGTAGGAGAAAAACTGTTTTTT
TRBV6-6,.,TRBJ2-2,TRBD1,CASSLQGIAGELFF,TGTGCCAGCAGTTTACAGGGGATCGCCGGGGAGCTGTTTTTT
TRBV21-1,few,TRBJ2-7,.,CASRDTRLAGALAYEQYF,TGTGCCAGCAGAGATACGCGGCTAGCGGGGGCCTTAGCCTACGAGCAGTACTTC
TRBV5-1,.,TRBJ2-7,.,CASSLARDRGSEQYF,TGCGCCAGCAGCTTGGCCAGGGATAGGGGGTCCGAGCAGTACTTC
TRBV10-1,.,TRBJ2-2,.,CASSRGAAGELFF,TGCGCCAGCAGTCGGGGGGCGGCCGGGGAGCTGTTTTTT
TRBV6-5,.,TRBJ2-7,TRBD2,CASSYVASGSYEQYF,TGTGCCAGCAGTTACGTAGCTAGCGGCTCCTACGAGCAGTACTTC
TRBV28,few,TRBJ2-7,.,CASTKIYEQYF,TGTGCCAGCACTAAAATCTACGAGCAGTACTTC
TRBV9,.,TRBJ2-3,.,CASSAAPDTQYF,TGTGCCAGCAGTGCGGCCCCAGATACGCAGTATTTT
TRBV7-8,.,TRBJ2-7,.,CASSLVGAETYEQYF,TGTGCCAGCAGCTTAGTAGGGGCGGAAACTTACGAGCAGTACTTC
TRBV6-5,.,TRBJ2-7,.,CASMDRDYEQYF,TGTGCCAGCATGGACAGAGACTACGAGCAGTACTTC
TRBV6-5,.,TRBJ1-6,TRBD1,CASTRGNNSPLHF,TGTGCCAGCACCAGGGGGAATAATTCACCCCTCCACTTT
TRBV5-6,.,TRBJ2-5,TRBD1,CASSSGQWEETQYF,TGTGCCAGCAGCTCGGGACAGTGGGAAGAGACCCAGTACTTC
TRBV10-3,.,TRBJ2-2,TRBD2,CAITEHDGGGPGELFF,TGTGCCATCACAGAACATGATGGGGGAGGGCCCGGGGAGCTGTTTTTT
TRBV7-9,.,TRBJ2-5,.,CASSFQGQETQYF,TGTGCCAGCAGCTTTCAGGGCCAAGAGACCCAGTACTTC
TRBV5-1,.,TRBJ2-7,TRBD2,CASSTVLAGGSYEQYF,TGCGCCAGCAGCACAGTACTAGCGGGAGGCTCCTACGAGCAGTACTTC
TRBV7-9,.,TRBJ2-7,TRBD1,CASSPRTGGGYEQYF,TGTGCCAGCAGCCCGAGGACAGGGGGTGGCTACGAGCAGTACTTC
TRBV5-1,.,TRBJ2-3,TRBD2,CASSSGLAGGPDTQYF,TGCGCCAGCAGCTCCGGACTAGCGGGAGGGCCAGATACGCAGTATTTT
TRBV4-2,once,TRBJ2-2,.,CASSQQRGASANTGELFF,TGTGCCAGCAGCCAACAACGGGGGGCTAGCGCAAACACCGGGGAGCTGTTTTTT
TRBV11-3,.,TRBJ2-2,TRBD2,CASSRRVAGVAGELFF,TGTGCCAGCAGCCGCCGCGTAGCGGGAGTGGCCGGGGAGCTGTTTTTT
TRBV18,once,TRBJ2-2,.,CASSPGQNTGELFF,TGTGCCAGCTCACCGGGACAGAACACCGGGGAGCTGTTTTTT
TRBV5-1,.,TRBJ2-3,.,CASSLVGDSADTQYF,TGCGCCAGCAGCTTGGTCGGAGACAGTGCAGATACGCAGTATTTT
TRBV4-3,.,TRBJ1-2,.,CASSHAVDTYGYTF,TGCGCCAGCAGCCACGCTGTAGATACCTATGGCTACACCTTC
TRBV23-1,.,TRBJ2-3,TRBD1,CASSPIALLDRGPDTQYF,TGCGCCAGCAGCCCAATCGCCTTGTTGGACAGGGGGCCAGATACGCAGTATTTT
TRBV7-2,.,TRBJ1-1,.,CASSLVPGTEAFF,TGTGCCAGCAGCTTAGTACCGGGGACTGAAGCTTTCTTT
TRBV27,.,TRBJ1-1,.,CASSKREGHTEAFF,TGTGCCAGCTCCAAACGGGAGGGGCACACTGAAGCTTTCTTT
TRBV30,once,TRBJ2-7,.,CAWTTYFSYEQYF,TGTGCCTGGACCACCTACTTCTCCTACGAGCAGTACTTC
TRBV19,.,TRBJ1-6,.,CASSPSGQGGAPLHF,TGTGCCAGTAGTCCCTCGGGACAAGGGGGTGCACCCCTCCACTTT
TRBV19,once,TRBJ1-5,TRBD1,CASSRTGGAGSNQPQHF,TGTGCCAGTAGTCGCACAGGGGGCGCGGGTAGCAATCAGCCCCAGCATTTT
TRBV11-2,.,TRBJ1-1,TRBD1,CASSLGSGQVRTEAFF,TGTGCCAGCAGCTTAGGATCGGGACAGGTTCGGACTGAAGCTTTCTTT